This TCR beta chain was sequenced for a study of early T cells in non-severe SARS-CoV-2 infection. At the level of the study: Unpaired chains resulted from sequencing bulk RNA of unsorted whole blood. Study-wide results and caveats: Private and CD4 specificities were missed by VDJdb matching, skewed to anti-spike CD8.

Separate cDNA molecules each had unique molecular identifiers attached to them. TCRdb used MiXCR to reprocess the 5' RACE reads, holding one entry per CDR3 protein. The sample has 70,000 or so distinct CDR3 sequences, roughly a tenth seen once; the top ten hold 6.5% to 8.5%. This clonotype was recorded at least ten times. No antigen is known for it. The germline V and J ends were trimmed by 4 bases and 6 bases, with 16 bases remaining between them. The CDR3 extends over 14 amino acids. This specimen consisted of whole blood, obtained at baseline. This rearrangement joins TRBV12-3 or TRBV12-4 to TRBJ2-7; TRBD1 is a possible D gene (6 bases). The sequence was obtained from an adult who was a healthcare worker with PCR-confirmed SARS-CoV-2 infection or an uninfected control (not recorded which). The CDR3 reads CASSSGYRASEQYF. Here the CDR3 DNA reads TGTGCCAGCAGTTCAGGCTACAGGGCGAGCGAGCAGTACTTC.